One sample yielded the 6 T cell receptor beta chains listed below, sequenced in a study of T cells after yellow fever vaccination. Each CDR3 protein is one row after TCRdb ran MiXCR on the 5' RACE reads. This table holds about 30,000 distinct CDR3 sequences, around 4.3% found once. The sample consisted of CD8+ T cells sorted from PBMCs, taken 5 days after the yellow fever booster vaccination. Receptors originate from a man between 25 and 39 years old who received the YFV17D yellow fever vaccine.

This clonotype was counted at least ten times. This chain links TRBV6-5 with TRBJ2-6; D call uncertain. V lost 0 bases and J lost 5, with 11 bases in between. This CDR3 is built from 16 residues. Germline values: CDR1 MNHEY, CDR2 SVGAGI. This CDR3 is CASSYSADGWANVLTF. The CDR3 DNA reads TGTGCCAGCAGTTACTCGGCAGATGGCTGGGCCAACGTCCTGACTTTC.

This clonotype came up many times. This rearrangement joins TRBV28 to TRBJ2-7; 7 bases align to TRBD1. Germline CDR1 MDHEN, CDR2 SYDVKM. This CDR3 contains 12 residues. V lost 11 bases, J lost 2 bases, and 6 bases stayed unmatched. The CDR3 region has the DNA TGTGCCGTCAGGGGGACCGCCTACGAGCAGTACTTC. Translation: CAVRGTAYEQYF.

In this sample, this clonotype turned up many times. The J gene is TRBJ2-1, the V gene TRBV29-1; D possibly corresponds to TRBD1 (7 bases). CDR1 is SQVTM and CDR2 is ANQGSEA in the germline V gene. The CDR3 runs 14 residues. V lost 7 bases and J 6 bases, leaving 19 bases between the germline ends. The CDR3 sequence is CSACGTEPSNEQFF. For the CDR3, the DNA is TGCAGCGCTTGCGGGACAGAACCTTCCAATGAGCAGTTCTTC.

V and J are TRBV7-6 and TRBJ2-7, with D unresolved. The CDR3 extends over 15 amino acids. Trimming removed 1 base at V and 2 bases at J, with 12 bases between. Germline CDR1 is SGHVS and CDR2 is FNYEAQ. The CDR3 nucleotides are TGTGCCAGCAGCTTAGAAAACTTACCCACCTACGAGCAGTACTTC. It is translated as CASSLENLPTYEQYF.

This clonotype was seen ten or more times. The chain recombines TRBV12-3 or TRBV12-4 with TRBJ1-1; D unclear. V lost 5 bases, J lost 0 bases, and 13 bases lay in between. The CDR3 totals 15 residues. CDR3 sequence (DNA): TGTGCCAGCAGTAGGACGATGGGGTTGAACACTGAAGCTTTCTTT. This translates into CASSRTMGLNTEAFF.

On this clonotype: This may be a read error: a much more frequent sequence differs by one nucleotide. The chain joins TRBV3-1 to TRBJ1-2, with a tentative D call TRBD1 (6 bases). Germline lookup yields CDR1 LGHDT and CDR2 YNNKEL (reference sequence). The CDR3 is 14 amino acids. V was pared by 4 bases and J by 4 bases, with 13 bases between. CDR3 sequence reads: CASSPQGSAYGYTF. The CDR3 nucleotides read TGTGCCAGCAGCCCGCAGGGGTCCGCCTATGGCTACACCTTC.